This T cell receptor (beta chain) emerged from a study of OX40 agonist ivuxolimab in advanced cancers. Study-level information: The dose-escalation cohort was approximately 81% male, with a mean age of 60 years, ranging about 23 to 79. Points from the study as a whole: The average count of expanded clones was higher among CD8+ T cells than among CD4+.

V was cut by 6 bases and J by 6 bases, with 9 bases left in between. The CDR3 spans 11 residues. CDR1 and CDR2 from the germline V gene are SGHRS and YFSETQ. This clone was seen a single time. Its antigen is undetermined. The method was immunoSEQ multiplex PCR; TCRdb's version includes in-frame clones alone and lacks a portion of them. The sample holds fewer than 85,000 clones; roughly 90% are singletons and the top ten take roughly a tenth. This TCR was recovered from an adult with an advanced solid tumor such as melanoma, head and neck, liver or kidney cancer. The chain employs TRBV5-1 and TRBJ1-2, with a tentative D call TRBD1 (6 bases). The sequencing used CD4+ or CD8+ T cells sorted from blood, collected in a trial of the OX40 agonist ivuxolimab. DNA of the CDR3: TGCGCCAGCACGAGGGGGGATGGCTACACCTTC. Translated, it gives CASTRGDGYTF. Drawing the rest from reference TRBV5-1 and TRBJ1-2, the complete variable domain is KAGVTQTPRYLIKTRGQQVTLSCSPISGHRSVSWYQQTPGQGLQFLFEYFSETQRNKGNFPGRFSGRQFSNSRSEMNVSTLELGDSALYLCASTRGDGYTFGSGTRLTVV.